The 20 T cell receptor beta chains presented below share a single source sample, sequenced in a study of blood T cell repertoires in COVID-19. Clones were sequenced by immunoSEQ multiplex PCR, and TCRdb holds only the in-frame ones, with some missing. The sample lists under 300,000 clones; approximately 90% were seen once. Sequencing was performed on PBMCs or T cells enriched from blood (not recorded which). The source of these receptors is a woman aged 55-69 years in a cohort exposed to, infected with or recovered from COVID-19 (not recorded which).

The J gene is TRBJ2-7, the V gene TRBV5-1; a possible D gene is TRBD2 (5 bases). CDR1 is SGHRS and CDR2 is YFSETQ in the germline V gene. The CDR3 length is 14 residues. Trimming removed 9 bases from V and 4 bases from J, with 20 bases in between. CDR3 in DNA: TGCGCCAAGATGCAGAGAGGGATCATATACGAGCAGTACTTC. Translated, it gives CAKMQRGIIYEQYF.

The chain joins TRBV4-1 to TRBJ2-1; 13 nucleotides match TRBD2. V lost 6 bases and J lost 2; bases outside the gene matches: 1. The CDR3 spans 15 residues. Germline V lookup: CDR1 MGHRA, CDR2 YSYEKL. As DNA, the CDR3 is TGCGCCAGCAGACTAGCGGGAGGGACCTACAATGAGCAGTTCTTC. It encodes CASRLAGGTYNEQFF.

J is TRBJ1-2 and V is TRBV30; 8 bases are a match to TRBD1. J was trimmed by 4 bases and V by 4 bases; bases with no gene match: 5. CDR1 and CDR2 from the germline V gene are GTSNPN and SVGIG (reference sequence). The CDR3 has 13 residues. The DNA of the CDR3 is TGTGCCTGGACGGACAGGGCAGGCTATGGCTACACCTTC. Amino acid sequence: CAWTDRAGYGYTF. Full variable domain (missing parts from reference TRBV30 and TRBJ1-2): SQTIHQWPATLVQPVGSPLSLECTVEGTSNPNLYWYRQAAGRGLQLLFYSVGIGQISSEVPQNLSASRPQDRQFILSSKKLLLSDSGFYLCAWTDRAGYGYTFGSGTRLTVV.

This clone was detected only once. CDR3 DNA: TGCGCCAGCAGTGACGAACAGGGTCTGGCGAACACCGGGGAGCTGTTTTTT. Protein sequence: CASSDEQGLANTGELFF. The chain carries TRBV10-1 and TRBJ2-2, with D possibly TRBD1 on 6 matching bases. Germline V gene sequence: CDR1 WNHNN, CDR2 SYGVQD (reference sequence). Trimming stripped 3 bases from V and 0 bases from J, with 14 bases between. The CDR3 is 17 residues long.

This clone was observed a few times. V gene TRBV14 combines with J gene TRBJ1-6; D unclear. The CDR3 is 14 residues long. The V gene's germline CDR1 is SGHDN and CDR2 FVKESK. Trimming left V 4 bases short and J 10 bases short, with 14 bases between. The CDR3 region is CASSPNELQSPLHF. As DNA, the CDR3 is TGTGCCAGCAGCCCGAACGAATTACAGTCACCCCTCCACTTT. The full variable domain, in which reference TRBV14 and TRBJ1-6 provide the parts outside the CDR3, is EAGVTQFPSHSVIEKGQTVTLRCDPISGHDNLYWYRRVMGKEIKFLLHFVKESKQDESGMPNNRFLAERTGGTYSTLKVQPAELEDSGVYFCASSPNELQSPLHFGNGTRLTVT.

The rearrangement links TRBV7-9 to TRBJ2-7, with 9 bases fitting TRBD1. V was pared by 5 bases and J by 1 base, with 3 bases of the junction left unmatched. CDR1 SEHNR and CDR2 FQNEAQ come from the germline V gene (reference sequence). The CDR3 is 14 residues long. DNA for the CDR3: TGTGCCAGCAGCGCGGACAGGGGTTCCTACGAGCAGTACTTC. This codes for CASSADRGSYEQYF.

This rearrangement joins TRBV2 to TRBJ2-7; 7 bases align to TRBD2. The germline V gene encodes CDR1 SNHLY and CDR2 FYNNEI. V dropped 7 bases and J dropped 6; count of bases not matched to a gene: 12. This CDR3 contains 14 residues. CDR3 bases: TGTGCCAGCAATCGTGGGCTAGCGGAATCCGAGCAGTACTTC. It encodes CASNRGLAESEQYF. Full variable domain (rest looked up from reference TRBV2 and TRBJ2-7): EPEVTQTPSHQVTQMGQEVILRCVPISNHLYFYWYRQILGQKVEFLVSFYNNEISEKSEIFDDQFSVERPDGSNFTLKIRSTKLEDSAMYFCASNRGLAESEQYFGPGTRLTVT.

The chain combines TRBV5-1 with TRBJ2-2; D uncertain. Germline V gene data show CDR1 as SGHRS and CDR2 as YFSETQ. Trimming took 0 bases from V and 4 from J, leaving 4 bases between them. The CDR3 has 13 amino acids. CDR3 bases: TGCGCCAGCAGCTTGGCCGGCACCGGGGAGCTGTTTTTT. Residues: CASSLAGTGELFF. The entire variable domain, with the rest obtained from reference TRBV5-1 and TRBJ2-2, is as follows: KAGVTQTPRYLIKTRGQQVTLSCSPISGHRSVSWYQQTPGQGLQFLFEYFSETQRNKGNFPGRFSGRQFSNSRSEMNVSTLELGDSALYLCASSLAGTGELFFGEGSRLTVL.

The chain joins TRBV9 to TRBJ2-7, with 7 bases lining up with TRBD2. This CDR3 comprises 15 residues. The V segment lost 4 bases and the J segment 4 bases; nucleotides outside the gene matches: 11. Germline CDR1 and CDR2: SGDLS and YYNGEE. The DNA for the CDR3 is TGTGCCAGCAGCCTAGAGGGGCGGGAGCTATACGAGCAGTACTTC. It is translated as CASSLEGRELYEQYF.

The chain uses TRBV7-2 and TRBJ2-1, with D possibly being TRBD2 (6 bases). Trimming pared 3 bases from V and 2 bases from J, leaving 11 bases between. This CDR3 is 15 amino acids long. The germline CDR1 and CDR2 sequences are SGHTA and FQGNSA. CDR3 DNA sequence: TGTGCCAGCAGCTTCGGACTAATTGCCTACAATGAGCAGTTCTTC. It translates to CASSFGLIAYNEQFF.

The chain combines TRBV6-2 or TRBV6-3 with TRBJ1-1; 9 positions agree with TRBD1. Losses at the gene ends were 2 bases for V and 6 bases for J; bases not matched to a gene: 10. The CDR3 loop spans 16 amino acids. Germline V gene lookup returns CDR1 MNHEY and CDR2 SVGEGT. The CDR3 bases are TGTGCCAGCAGTTACAGGCCTCCGGGACAGGGCGCTGAAGCTTTCTTT. This sequence encodes CASSYRPPGQGAEAFF.

A single count supports this clone. V usage is TRBV9 and J usage is TRBJ1-2; D not resolved. The germline CDR1 and CDR2 sequences are SGDLS and YYNGEE. V dropped 0 bases and J dropped 2 bases, with 8 bases sitting between them. The CDR3 sequence is 14 residues long. The CDR3 DNA follows: TGTGCCAGCAGCGTAGGACCCGGGAACTATGGCTACACCTTC. It encodes CASSVGPGNYGYTF.

The count of this clone is one. V usage is TRBV5-1 and J usage is TRBJ2-1, with TRBD2 matching over 12 bases. The CDR3 length is 16 residues. With V trimmed by 4 bases and J by 6 bases, 8 bases remained unmatched. Germline V CDR1 and CDR2: SGHRS, YFSETQ. The CDR3 spells CASSPPTTSGSNEQFF. In DNA form, the CDR3 reads TGCGCCAGCAGCCCTCCTACGACTAGCGGGAGCAATGAGCAGTTCTTC.

This clone was recorded only once. The rearrangement uses TRBV6-5 and TRBJ2-5; 7 bases map to TRBD1. Germline-derived CDR1 and CDR2 are MNHEY and SVGAGI. V dropped 6 bases and J dropped 5; count of bases not matched to a gene: 6. The length of the CDR3 is 13 residues. The CDR3 protein is CASRTGKGETQYF. The CDR3, as DNA: TGTGCCAGCAGGACAGGGAAGGGGGAGACCCAGTACTTC.

This clone was counted between two and nine times. The CDR3 reads CASTIGTETNYGYTF. For the CDR3, the DNA is TGTGCCAGCACCATCGGGACAGAGACTAACTATGGCTACACCTTC. This sequence joins TRBV7-9 and TRBJ1-2, with 7 bases fitting TRBD1. V was clipped by 7 bases and J by 0 bases; unmatched bases: 8. Germline V gene lookup returns CDR1 SEHNR and CDR2 FQNEAQ (reference sequence). This CDR3 has 15 amino acids.

In its sample, this clone was seen once. This rearrangement joins TRBV5-6 to TRBJ2-1; 13 bases are a match to TRBD2. V gave up 4 bases and J gave up 7 bases; unmatched junction bases: 8. There are 16 residues in the CDR3. Germline CDR1 and CDR2: SGHDT and YYEEEE. The CDR3 spells CASSGGLAGVENEQFF. The CDR3 DNA sequence: TGTGCCAGCAGCGGTGGACTAGCGGGAGTAGAGAATGAGCAGTTCTTC.

This rearrangement joins TRBV28 to TRBJ2-7, with D unclear. The CDR3 runs to 11 residues. The ends were cut back, 6 bases at V and 3 bases at J, with 6 bases in the middle. The V gene's germline CDR1 is MDHEN and CDR2 SYDVKM. CDR3 protein: CASSFNYEQYF. CDR3 DNA: TGTGCCAGCAGCTTTAACTACGAGCAGTACTTC.

The CDR3 loop is CASSQEPGQGSYEQYF. The DNA of the CDR3 is TGTGCCAGCAGCCAAGAACCCGGACAGGGCTCCTACGAGCAGTACTTC. The J gene is TRBJ2-7, the V gene TRBV4-2; 8 bases align to TRBD1. The V segment lost 0 bases and the J segment 0 bases; nucleotides outside the gene matches: 4. From germline, CDR1 is LGHNA and CDR2 YNFKEQ. This CDR3 contains 16 residues.

The chain recombines TRBV14 with TRBJ2-7, with D possibly being TRBD1 (6 bases). With 0 bases removed from V and 4 bases from J, the gap between germline ends came to 16 bases. From germline, CDR1 is SGHDN and CDR2 FVKESK. The CDR3 sequence is 16 residues long. CDR3 DNA sequence: TGTGCCAGCAGCCAAGAAGACCGGACAGCCAAATACGAGCAGTACTTC. It is translated as CASSQEDRTAKYEQYF.

V gene TRBV7-9 combines with J gene TRBJ1-4, with a possible D match to TRBD1 (6 bases). The germline V and J ends were trimmed by 6 bases and 4 bases, with 15 bases remaining between them. This CDR3 comprises 15 residues. Germline loops: CDR1 SEHNR, CDR2 FQNEAQ (reference sequence). The CDR3 sequence: CASRPDRSYNEKLFF. For the CDR3, the DNA is TGTGCCAGCAGACCCGACAGGTCCTATAATGAAAAACTGTTTTTT.